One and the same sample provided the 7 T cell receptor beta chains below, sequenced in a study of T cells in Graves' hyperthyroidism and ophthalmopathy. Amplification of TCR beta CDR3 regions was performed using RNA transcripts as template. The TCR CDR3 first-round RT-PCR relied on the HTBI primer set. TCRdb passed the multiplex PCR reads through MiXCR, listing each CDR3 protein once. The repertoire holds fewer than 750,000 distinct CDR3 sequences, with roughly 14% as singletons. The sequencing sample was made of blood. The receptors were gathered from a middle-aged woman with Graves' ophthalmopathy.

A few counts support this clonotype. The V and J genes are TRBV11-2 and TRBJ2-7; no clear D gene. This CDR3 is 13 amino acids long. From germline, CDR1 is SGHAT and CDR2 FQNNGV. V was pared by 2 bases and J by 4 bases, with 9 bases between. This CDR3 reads CASSLRNIYEQYF. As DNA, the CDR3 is TGTGCCAGCAGCTTAAGGAACATTTACGAGCAGTACTTC.

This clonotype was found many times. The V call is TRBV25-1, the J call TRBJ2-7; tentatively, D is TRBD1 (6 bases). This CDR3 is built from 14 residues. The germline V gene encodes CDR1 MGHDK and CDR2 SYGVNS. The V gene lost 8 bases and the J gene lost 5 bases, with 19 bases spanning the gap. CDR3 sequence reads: CASATAGVDDEQYF. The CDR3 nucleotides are TGTGCCAGCGCTACGGCAGGGGTAGACGACGAGCAGTACTTC.

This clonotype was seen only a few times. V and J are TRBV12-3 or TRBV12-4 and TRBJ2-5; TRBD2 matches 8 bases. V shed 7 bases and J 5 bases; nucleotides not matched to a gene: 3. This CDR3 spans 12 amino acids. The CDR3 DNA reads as TGTGCCAGCACCTGGACTAGCGAGACCCAGTACTTC. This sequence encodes CASTWTSETQYF.

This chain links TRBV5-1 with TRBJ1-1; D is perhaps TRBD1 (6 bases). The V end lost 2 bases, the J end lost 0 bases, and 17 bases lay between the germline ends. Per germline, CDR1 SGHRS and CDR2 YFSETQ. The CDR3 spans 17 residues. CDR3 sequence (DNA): TGCGCCAGCAGCTTCGGCAGGGGTTACTACATGAACACTGAAGCTTTCTTT. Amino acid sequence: CASSFGRGYYMNTEAFF.

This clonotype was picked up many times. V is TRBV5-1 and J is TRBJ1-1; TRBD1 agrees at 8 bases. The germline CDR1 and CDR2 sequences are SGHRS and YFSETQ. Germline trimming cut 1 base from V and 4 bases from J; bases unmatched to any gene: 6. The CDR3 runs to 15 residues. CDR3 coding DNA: TGCGCCAGCAGCTTGCGGACAGGGCGGGGCACTGAAGCTTTCTTT. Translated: CASSLRTGRGTEAFF. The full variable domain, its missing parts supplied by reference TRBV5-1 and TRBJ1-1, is KAGVTQTPRYLIKTRGQQVTLSCSPISGHRSVSWYQQTPGQGLQFLFEYFSETQRNKGNFPGRFSGRQFSNSRSEMNVSTLELGDSALYLCASSLRTGRGTEAFFGQGTRLTVV.

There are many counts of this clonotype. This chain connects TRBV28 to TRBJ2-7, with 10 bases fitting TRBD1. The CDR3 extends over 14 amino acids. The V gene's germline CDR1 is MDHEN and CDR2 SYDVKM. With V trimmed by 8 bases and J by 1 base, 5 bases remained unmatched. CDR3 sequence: CASRDRGSSYEQYF. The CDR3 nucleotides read TGTGCCAGCCGGGACAGGGGATCTTCCTACGAGCAGTACTTC.

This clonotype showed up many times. The CDR3 loop is CASSAGTKLYF. The CDR3 DNA reads TGTGCCAGCAGCGCTGGGACTAAGCTGTACTTC. The chain has TRBV5-6 and TRBJ2-7, with TRBD2 matching 7 bases. This CDR3 spans 11 amino acids. CDR1 and CDR2 (germline): SGHDT, YYEEEE. The V segment lost 4 bases and the J segment 12 bases; nucleotides outside the gene matches: 7.